One and the same sample provided the 6 T cell receptor beta chains below, sequenced in a study of cytomegalovirus exposure and HLA in healthy donors (dated by TCRdb to about 2017). Libraries were prepared through the immunoSEQ multiplex PCR assay. For the multiplex PCR, a mixture combining 60 forward primers for TCR Vbeta segments and 13 reverse primers for TCR Jbeta segments was used. TCRdb took over this immuneACCESS table, retaining in-frame rearrangements with V and J assigned. Such tables are incomplete; in checked studies, under half of the missing clones stem from an unresolved V gene, and the remainder is unexplained. The table for this sample lists approximately 100,000 clones; more than 60% of them were counted only once. 5.2% of the sample rests with the top ten. The specimen sequenced was PBMCs. These receptors all stem from a female donor in good health and CMV-seropositive.

V usage is TRBV9 and J usage is TRBJ1-1; D is undetermined. The germline V and J ends were trimmed by 2 bases and 2 bases, with 13 bases remaining between them. The CDR3 covers 15 residues. The germline V gene encodes CDR1 SGDLS and CDR2 YYNGEE. The CDR3 nucleotides are TGTGCCAGCAGCGTTCGCGCAGACATAAACACTGAAGCTTTCTTT. Protein product: CASSVRADINTEAFF.

This clone was counted only a few times. The chain joins TRBV6-5 to TRBJ2-2; TRBD2 aligns across 7 bases. This CDR3 comprises 15 residues. Germline trimming cut 6 bases from V and 5 bases from J; bases unmatched to any gene: 9. Germline V lookup: CDR1 MNHEY, CDR2 SVGAGI. The CDR3 DNA reads TGTGCCAGCAGGACCCTAGCGGCATTTACCGGGGAGCTGTTTTTT. Its protein is CASRTLAAFTGELFF.

This clone was counted once. V is TRBV7-9 and J is TRBJ1-5; D remains ambiguous. V was shortened by 0 bases and J by 0 bases, with 6 bases between the two germline ends. Germline V gene lookup returns CDR1 SEHNR and CDR2 FQNEAQ (reference sequence). This CDR3 contains 15 residues. The CDR3 coding sequence is TGTGCCAGCAGCTTAGCTTCATCTAGCAATCAGCCCCAGCATTTT. Encoded protein: CASSLASSSNQPQHF.

V usage is TRBV25-1 and J usage is TRBJ1-4; 9 bases fit TRBD1. V dropped 8 bases and J dropped 10; count of bases not matched to a gene: 11. Germline CDR1 reads MGHDK; CDR2 reads SYGVNS. There are 14 residues in the CDR3. The DNA for the CDR3 is TGTGCCAGCGCCTCGGGACAGGGTTTTGGAAAACTGTTTTTT. It is translated as CASASGQGFGKLFF. The full variable domain, rest sourced from reference TRBV25-1 and TRBJ1-4, is EADIYQTPRYLVIGTGKKITLECSQTMGHDKMYWYQQDPGMELHLIHYSYGVNSTEKGDLSSESTVSRIRTEHFPLTLESARPSHTSQYLCASASGQGFGKLFFGSGTQLSVL.

The chain recombines TRBV5-6 with TRBJ2-7, with 9 bases matching TRBD1. Trimming removed 3 bases from V and 1 base from J; junction bases left unmatched: 5. CDR1 and CDR2 (germline): SGHDT, YYEEEE. The CDR3 extends over 15 amino acids. CDR3 loop: CASSWGGTGSYEQYF. The CDR3 coding sequence is TGTGCCAGCAGCTGGGGTGGGACAGGGTCCTACGAGCAGTACTTC.

CDR3 bases: TGTGCCAGCTGGACAGCACCTTTCTATGGCTACACCTTC. Protein product: CASWTAPFYGYTF. The rearrangement links TRBV27 to TRBJ1-2; perhaps TRBD1 as D (6 bases). The CDR3 has 13 residues. Germline CDR1 and CDR2: MNHEY and SMNVEV (reference sequence). V lost 8 bases and J 4 bases, leaving 14 bases between the germline ends.